Detailed here is one T cell receptor beta chain. This sample was included in a study of blood T cell repertoires in COVID-19. TCRdb keeps only in-frame clones here, not all; method: immunoSEQ multiplex PCR. The top ten clones hold roughly 5.3% of a sample with roughly 150,000 clones, approximately 90% of them seen once. CDR1 is MNHNY and CDR2 is SVGAGI in the germline V gene (reference sequence). Trimming left V 6 bases short and J 6 bases short, with 14 bases between. The CDR3 runs to 13 residues. The clonotype comes from a man between 18 and 29 years old with COVID-19, enrolled during active disease. The chain is built from TRBV6-6 and TRBJ1-2, with D hard to call. The sample consisted of peripheral blood. CDR3 coding DNA: TGTGCCAGCAGCGCGGGCCAAAGGCATGGCTACACCTTC. Protein: CASSAGQRHGYTF.